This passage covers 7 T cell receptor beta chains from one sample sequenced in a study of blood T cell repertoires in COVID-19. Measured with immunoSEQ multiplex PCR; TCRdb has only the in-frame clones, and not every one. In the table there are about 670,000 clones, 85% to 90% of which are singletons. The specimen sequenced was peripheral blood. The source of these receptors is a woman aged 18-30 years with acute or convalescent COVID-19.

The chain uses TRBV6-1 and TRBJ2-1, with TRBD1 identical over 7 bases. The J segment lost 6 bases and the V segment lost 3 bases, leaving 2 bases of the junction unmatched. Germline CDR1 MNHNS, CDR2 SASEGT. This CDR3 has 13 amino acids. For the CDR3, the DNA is TGTGCCAGCAGTGATGGGGACAGCAATGAGCAGTTCTTC. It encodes CASSDGDSNEQFF.

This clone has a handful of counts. This chain's CDR3 is CATRDARGIAEAFF. In DNA form, the CDR3 reads TGTGCCACCAGGGACGCAAGGGGGATCGCTGAAGCTTTCTTT. The chain combines TRBV24-1 with TRBJ1-1; tentatively, D is TRBD1 (6 bases). The CDR3 loop spans 14 amino acids. The germline V gene encodes CDR1 KGHDR and CDR2 SFDVKD. V was pared by 7 bases and J by 6 bases, with 17 bases between.

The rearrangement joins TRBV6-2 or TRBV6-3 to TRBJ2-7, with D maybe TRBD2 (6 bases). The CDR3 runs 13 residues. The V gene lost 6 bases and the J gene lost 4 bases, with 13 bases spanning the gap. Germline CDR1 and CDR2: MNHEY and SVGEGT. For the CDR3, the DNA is TGTGCCAGCAGCTCGGGACTGCCGTACGAGCAGTACTTC. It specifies CASSSGLPYEQYF.

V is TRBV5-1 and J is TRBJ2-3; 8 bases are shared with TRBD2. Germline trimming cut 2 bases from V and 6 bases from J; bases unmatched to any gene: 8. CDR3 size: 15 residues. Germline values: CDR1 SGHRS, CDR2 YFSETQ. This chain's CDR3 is CASSLGLAVVDTQYF. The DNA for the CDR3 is TGCGCCAGCAGCTTAGGACTAGCCGTCGTTGATACGCAGTATTTT.

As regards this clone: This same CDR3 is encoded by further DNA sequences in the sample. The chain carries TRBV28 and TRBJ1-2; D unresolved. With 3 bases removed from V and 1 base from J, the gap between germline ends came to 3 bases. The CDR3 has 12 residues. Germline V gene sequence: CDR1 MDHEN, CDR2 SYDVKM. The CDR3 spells CASSFSNYGYTF. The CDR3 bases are TGTGCCAGCAGTTTCAGTAACTATGGCTACACCTTC.

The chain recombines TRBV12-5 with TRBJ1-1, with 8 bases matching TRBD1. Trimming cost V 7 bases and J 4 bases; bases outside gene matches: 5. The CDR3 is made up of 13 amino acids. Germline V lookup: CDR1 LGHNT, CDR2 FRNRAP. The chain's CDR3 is CASVLTGGTEAFF. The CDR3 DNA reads TGTGCTAGTGTCCTTACAGGGGGCACTGAAGCTTTCTTT.

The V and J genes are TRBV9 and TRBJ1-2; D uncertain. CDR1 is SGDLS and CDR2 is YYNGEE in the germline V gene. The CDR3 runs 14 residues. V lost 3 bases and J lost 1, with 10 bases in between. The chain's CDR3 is CASSGREGNYGYTF. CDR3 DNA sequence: TGTGCCAGCAGCGGACGGGAGGGTAACTATGGCTACACCTTC.